The T cell receptor (beta chain) described here comes from a study of blood T cell repertoires in COVID-19. Study context: The United States, Italy and Spain provided the acute and convalescent COVID-19 samples. T cells, B-cell-depleted T cells, or PBMCs supplied cDNA or gDNA.

Original processing notes: Estimation of nucleated cell counts relied on the amplification of reference gene primers. TCRdb's copy holds only in-frame clones and misses some; the assay was immunoSEQ multiplex PCR. V, J and clone size were drawn from that table, and D and trimming were deduced from the DNA. The table records some 60,000 clones, around 81% of them present only once. Trimming cost V 10 bases and J 1 base, with 16 bases left between them. The CDR3 is 14 amino acids. The germline gives CDR1 WNHNN, CDR2 SYGVQD (reference sequence). This rearrangement joins TRBV10-1 to TRBJ1-1, with D possibly being TRBD1 (5 bases). Sequencing was carried out using peripheral blood. The origin of this receptor is a woman of 80 years or more with active or convalescent COVID-19. The CDR3: CATTLRGGNTEAFF. CDR3 bases: TGCGCCACCACTCTCCGGGGGGGGAACACTGAAGCTTTCTTT.